This T cell receptor (beta chain) was recovered during a study of blood T cell repertoires in COVID-19. Trimming stripped 3 bases from V and 3 bases from J, with 9 bases between. The CDR3 is made up of 13 amino acids. Germline-derived CDR1 and CDR2 are SNHLY and FYNNEI. Measured with immunoSEQ multiplex PCR; TCRdb has only the in-frame clones, and not every one. The sample lists roughly 290,000 clones, about 85% occurring once. The chain couples TRBV2 to TRBJ2-7, with D possibly TRBD2 on 6 matching bases. The source is a woman between 50 and 59 years old with active or convalescent COVID-19. The sequenced sample consisted of peripheral blood. The chain's CDR3 is CASSDGLFYEQYF. The DNA for the CDR3 is TGTGCCAGCAGTGATGGACTATTCTACGAGCAGTACTTC.